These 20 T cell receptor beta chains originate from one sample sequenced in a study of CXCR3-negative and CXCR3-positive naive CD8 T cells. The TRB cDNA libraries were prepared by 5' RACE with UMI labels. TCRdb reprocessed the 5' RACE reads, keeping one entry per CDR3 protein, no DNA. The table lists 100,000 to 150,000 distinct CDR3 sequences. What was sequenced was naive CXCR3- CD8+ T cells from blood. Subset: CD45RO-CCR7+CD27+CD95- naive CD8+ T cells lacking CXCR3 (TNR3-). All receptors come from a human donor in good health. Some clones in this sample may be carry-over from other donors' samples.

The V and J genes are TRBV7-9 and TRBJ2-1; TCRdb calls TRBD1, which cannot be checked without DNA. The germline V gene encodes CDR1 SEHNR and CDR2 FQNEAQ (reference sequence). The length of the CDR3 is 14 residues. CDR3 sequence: CASSKEGHYNEQFF.

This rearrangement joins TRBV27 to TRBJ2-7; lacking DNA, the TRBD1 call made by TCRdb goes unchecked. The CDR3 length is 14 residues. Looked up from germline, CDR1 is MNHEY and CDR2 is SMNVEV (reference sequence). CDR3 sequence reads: CASSLIQGAREQYF.

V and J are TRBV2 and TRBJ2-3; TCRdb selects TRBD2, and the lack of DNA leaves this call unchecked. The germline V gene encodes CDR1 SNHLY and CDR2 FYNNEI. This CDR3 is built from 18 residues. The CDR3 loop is CASSELLLAGGSTDTQYF.

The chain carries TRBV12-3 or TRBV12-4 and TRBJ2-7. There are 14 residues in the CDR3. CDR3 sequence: CASSSSASSYEQYF.

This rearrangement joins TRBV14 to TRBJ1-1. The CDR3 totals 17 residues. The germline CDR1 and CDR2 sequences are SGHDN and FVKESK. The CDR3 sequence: CASSQELEVGESTEAFF.

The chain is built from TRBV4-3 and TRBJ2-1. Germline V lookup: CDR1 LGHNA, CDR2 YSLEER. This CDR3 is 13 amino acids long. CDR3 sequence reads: CASSQDYSSEQFF.

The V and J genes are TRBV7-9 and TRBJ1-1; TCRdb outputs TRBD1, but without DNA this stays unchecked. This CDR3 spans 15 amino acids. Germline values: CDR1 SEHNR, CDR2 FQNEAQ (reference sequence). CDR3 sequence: CASSSRDRVATEAFF.

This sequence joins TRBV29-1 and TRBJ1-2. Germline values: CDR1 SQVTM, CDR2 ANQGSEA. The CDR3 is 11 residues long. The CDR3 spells CSVEGKHGYTF.

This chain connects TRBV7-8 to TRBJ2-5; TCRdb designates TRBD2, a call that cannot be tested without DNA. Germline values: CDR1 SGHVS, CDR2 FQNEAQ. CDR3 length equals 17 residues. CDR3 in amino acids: CASSPTERVPSWETQYF.

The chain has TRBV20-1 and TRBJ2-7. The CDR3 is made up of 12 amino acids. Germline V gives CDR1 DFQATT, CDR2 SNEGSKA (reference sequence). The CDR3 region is CSARGTDYEQYF.

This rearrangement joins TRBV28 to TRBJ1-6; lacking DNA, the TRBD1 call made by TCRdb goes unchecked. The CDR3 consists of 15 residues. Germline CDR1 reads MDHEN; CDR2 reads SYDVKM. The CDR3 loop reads CASSSGTGLNSPLHF.

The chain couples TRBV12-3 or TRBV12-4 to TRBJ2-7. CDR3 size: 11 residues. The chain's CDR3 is CASSTLGEQHF.

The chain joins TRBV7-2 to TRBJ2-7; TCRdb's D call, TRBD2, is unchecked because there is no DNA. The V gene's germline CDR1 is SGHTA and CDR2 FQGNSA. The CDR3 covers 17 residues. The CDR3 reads CASSLPGSGRADNEQFF.

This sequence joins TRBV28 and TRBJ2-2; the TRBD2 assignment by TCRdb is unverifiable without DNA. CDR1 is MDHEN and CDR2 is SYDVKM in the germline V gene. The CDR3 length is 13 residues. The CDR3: CASLERDTGELFF. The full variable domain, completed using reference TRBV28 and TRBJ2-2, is DVKVTQSSRYLVKRTGEKVFLECVQDMDHENMFWYRQDPGLGLRLIYFSYDVKMKEKGDIPEGYSVSREKKERFSLILESASTNQTSMYLCASLERDTGELFFGEGSRLTVL.

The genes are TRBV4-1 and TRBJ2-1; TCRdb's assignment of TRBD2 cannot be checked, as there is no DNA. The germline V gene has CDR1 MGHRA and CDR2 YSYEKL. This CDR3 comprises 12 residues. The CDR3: CASSERPNEQFF.

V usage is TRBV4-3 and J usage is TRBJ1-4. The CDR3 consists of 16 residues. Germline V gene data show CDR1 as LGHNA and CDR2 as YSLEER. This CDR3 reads CASSQHDREYNEKLFF.

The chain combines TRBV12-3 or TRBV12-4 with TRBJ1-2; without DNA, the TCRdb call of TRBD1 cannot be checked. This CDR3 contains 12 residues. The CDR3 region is CASSLWGTGYTF.

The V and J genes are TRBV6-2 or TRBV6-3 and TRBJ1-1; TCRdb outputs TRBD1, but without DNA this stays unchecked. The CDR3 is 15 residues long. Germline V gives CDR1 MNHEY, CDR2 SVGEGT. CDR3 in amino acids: CASSSLDDSNTEAFF.

The CDR3 reads CASSYRVSSYEQYF. This chain uses TRBV5-1 with TRBJ2-7; the D call from TCRdb, TRBD1, cannot be confirmed without DNA. This CDR3 contains 14 residues. The V gene's germline CDR1 is SGHRS and CDR2 YFSETQ.

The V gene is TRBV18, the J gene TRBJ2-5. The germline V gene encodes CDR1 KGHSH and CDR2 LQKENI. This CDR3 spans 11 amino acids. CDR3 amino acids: CASSPEETQYF.